One and the same sample provided the 16 T cell receptor beta chains below, sequenced in a study of spatial heterogeneity in lung cancer. Study conclusions and caveats: Intratumoral expanded alpha and beta TCR counts were found to track tumor mutation counts.

These receptors' antigens are unknown. Sample time point: sample taken at primary tumor resection. MiXCR was run by TCRdb on the 5' RACE reads, yielding one entry per CDR3 protein. The sample consists of about 13,000 distinct CDR3 sequences, 5.6% of them appearing once. Specimen: lung tumor tissue, collected at surgery. All receptors come from a female donor with early-stage non-small cell lung cancer.

This clonotype was counted many times. This beta chain represents an off-target read in a library built for alpha chains; its size is of limited meaning. The J gene is TRBJ2-7, the V gene TRBV6-6; 9 bases agree with TRBD1. This CDR3 is 15 amino acids long. Germline V gives CDR1 MNHNY, CDR2 SVGAGI (reference sequence). V was clipped by 0 bases and J by 3 bases; unmatched bases: 3. The CDR3 spells CASSYSGGQGYEQYF. The CDR3 DNA sequence: TGTGCCAGCAGTTACTCGGGGGGACAGGGCTACGAGCAGTACTTC.

By sample share, this clonotype is medium-sized. A library made for alpha chains picked up this beta chain off target, so its size means little. The gene calls are TRBV10-3 and TRBJ2-1; D is tentatively TRBD1 or TRBD2 (5 bases each). Trimming removed 0 bases at V and 6 bases at J, with 18 bases between. This CDR3 spans 17 amino acids. CDR1 and CDR2 from the germline V gene are ENHRY and SYGVKD. CDR3 bases: TGTGCCATCAGTGAGTCGATACTAGGGACCCCGCGCAATGAGCAGTTCTTC. It encodes CAISESILGTPRNEQFF.

Note on this clonotype: This beta chain is an off-target read within a library intended for alpha chains, so its frequency means little. The rearrangement joins TRBV6-5 to TRBJ1-2; weak D call: TRBD1 (5 bases). The V and J ends lost 6 bases and 1 base respectively, with 18 bases between them. There are 16 residues in the CDR3. Per the germline V gene, CDR1 is MNHEY and CDR2 is SVGAGI. CDR3 DNA: TGTGCCAGCAGAGCACGAGGGACCCATAATAACTATGGCTACACCTTC. It translates to CASRARGTHNNYGYTF.

There are many counts of this clonotype. This beta chain slipped into a library made for alpha chains as a stray read, so its size is not meaningful. This chain uses TRBV7-9 with TRBJ1-6; D is undetermined. Trimming stripped 0 bases from V and 7 bases from J, with 4 bases between. Per germline, CDR1 SEHNR and CDR2 FQNEAQ (reference sequence). The CDR3 totals 13 residues. This CDR3 is CASSLAGNSPLHF. The CDR3, as DNA: TGTGCCAGCAGCTTAGCCGGAAATTCACCCCTCCACTTT.

This clonotype was seen repeatedly, ten times or more. This beta chain is a stray sequence in a library constructed for alpha chains; its clone size is not meaningful. The CDR3 protein is CASSPNVQEETQYF. As DNA, the CDR3 is TGTGCCAGCAGCCCGAACGTGCAAGAAGAGACCCAGTACTTC. V usage is TRBV4-2 and J usage is TRBJ2-5, with no clear D. Trimming left V 4 bases short and J 3 bases short, with 12 bases between. The germline CDR1 and CDR2 sequences are LGHNA and YNFKEQ. The CDR3 covers 14 residues.

This clonotype was counted ten times or more. This beta chain represents an off-target read in a library built for alpha chains; its size is of limited meaning. This chain links TRBV7-3 with TRBJ2-1, with D unresolved. This CDR3 region has 17 residues. Germline lookup yields CDR1 SGHTA and CDR2 FQGTGA. Deletions cut 5 bases from V and 7 bases from J, with 24 bases between. The DNA of the CDR3 is TGTGCCAGCAGCCCCTCGTCAGCGCTTATTCTCACTAATGAGCAGTTCTTC. Its translation: CASSPSSALILTNEQFF.

This clonotype was picked up many times. For a library built for alpha chains, this beta chain is a stray read; little rests on its size. The gene calls are TRBV7-3 and TRBJ2-3; D perhaps matches TRBD1 (6 bases). The germline CDR1 and CDR2 sequences are SGHTA and FQGTGA. Trimming removed 3 bases from V and 2 bases from J, with 18 bases in between. The CDR3 runs to 17 residues. CDR3 coding DNA: TGTGCCAGCAGCTTCGCTGGGACACAGGCTAACACAGATACGCAGTATTTT. Amino acid sequence: CASSFAGTQANTDTQYF.

This clonotype is deemed medium-sized. Little can be read into the size of this beta chain, an off-target read in a library designed for alpha chains. The chain is built from TRBV20-1 and TRBJ1-1; no clear D gene. The V gene's germline CDR1 is DFQATT and CDR2 SNEGSKA (reference sequence). This CDR3 comprises 11 residues. Trimming left V 5 bases short and J 5 bases short, with 9 bases between. The CDR3 loop reads CSASAQTEAFF. As DNA, the CDR3 is TGCAGTGCTTCTGCCCAGACTGAAGCTTTCTTT.

This clonotype has at least ten counts. This beta chain lies outside the target of a library built for alpha chains; its clone size means little. This sequence joins TRBV18 and TRBJ1-3; D is ambiguous. The CDR3 has 16 residues. The germline V gene encodes CDR1 KGHSH and CDR2 LQKENI. Trimming took off 3 bases at V and 0 bases at J, with 12 bases between the two ends. The CDR3 reads CASSPTPTSSGNTIYF. CDR3 bases: TGTGCCAGCTCACCTACCCCGACTAGCTCTGGAAACACCATATATTTT. Looking up the rest from reference TRBV18 and TRBJ1-3 gives the full variable domain: NAGVMQNPRHLVRRRGQEARLRCSPMKGHSHVYWYRQLPEEGLKFMVYLQKENIIDESGMPKERFSAEFPKEGPSILRIQQVVRGDSAAYFCASSPTPTSSGNTIYFGEGSWLTVV.

At least ten counts were recorded for this clonotype. Being off target in a library aimed at alpha chains, this beta chain has a size of little meaning. V is TRBV7-2 and J is TRBJ2-2; no definite D call. CDR3 length: 16 residues. V was cut by 1 base and J by 5 bases, with 14 bases left in between. Germline V lookup: CDR1 SGHTA, CDR2 FQGNSA. For the CDR3, the DNA is TGTGCCAGCAGCTTAGTCCCCGACCGGAGTACCGGGGAGCTGTTTTTT. This encodes CASSLVPDRSTGELFF. Complete variable domain (other parts from reference TRBV7-2 and TRBJ2-2): GAGVSQSPSNKVTEKGKDVELRCDPISGHTALYWYRQSLGQGLEFLIYFQGNSAPDKSGLPSDRFSAERTGGSVSTLTIQRTQQEDSAVYLCASSLVPDRSTGELFFGEGSRLTVL.

This clonotype was found many times. This beta chain slipped into a library made for alpha chains as a stray read, so its size is not meaningful. The genes are TRBV6-5 and TRBJ2-1; 8 bases map to TRBD2. The V gene end was trimmed by 4 bases and the J gene end by 7 bases; junction bases not matched to a gene: 3. The germline V gene encodes CDR1 MNHEY and CDR2 SVGAGI. The CDR3 totals 13 residues. Here the CDR3 DNA reads TGTGCCAGCAGTTGGGAGCGGGGGAATGAGCAGTTCTTC. It encodes CASSWERGNEQFF.

This clonotype was found many times. The size of this beta chain means little, since it is a stray read in a library made for alpha chains. The rearrangement joins TRBV3-1 to TRBJ1-4, with TRBD1 as a possible D gene (5 bases). The V and J ends lost 4 bases and 8 bases respectively, with 17 bases between them. CDR1 and CDR2 (germline): LGHDT, YNNKEL (reference sequence). This CDR3 has 15 residues. The CDR3 sequence: CASSPAWGADEKLFF. The DNA of the CDR3 is TGTGCCAGCAGCCCGGCGTGGGGCGCTGACGAAAAACTGTTTTTT.

Ten or more counts support this clonotype. Found in a library prepared for alpha chains, this beta chain is an off-target read, and its abundance has little meaning. The chain joins TRBV6-6 to TRBJ1-5; D is uncertain. Germline values: CDR1 MNHNY, CDR2 SVGAGI (reference sequence). Trimming removed 9 bases from V and 0 bases from J, with 9 bases in between. The CDR3 is made up of 13 amino acids. CDR3 sequence (DNA): TGTGCCAGTCGGGGTTATAGCAATCAGCCCCAGCATTTT. Amino acid sequence: CASRGYSNQPQHF.

By share, this clonotype counts as medium-sized. This beta chain came through as a stray read in a library set up for alpha chains, and its size says little. The J gene is TRBJ2-7, the V gene TRBV5-8; tentative D call: TRBD1 (6 bases). Between the trimmed V and J ends, which lost 2 bases and 2 bases, there was a span of 11 bases. This CDR3 is built from 14 residues. CDR1 is SGHTS, CDR2 YDEGEE, per germline. The CDR3 sequence: CASSFWTDTYEQYF. In nucleotides, the CDR3 is TGTGCCAGCAGCTTCTGGACAGATACCTACGAGCAGTACTTC. Full variable domain (missing parts from reference TRBV5-8 and TRBJ2-7): EAGVTQSPTHLIKTRGQQATLRCSPISGHTSVYWYQQALGLGLQFLLWYDEGEERNRGNFPPRFSGRQFPNYSSELNVNALELEDSALYLCASSFWTDTYEQYFGPGTRLTVT.

The table lists this clonotype with many counts. This beta chain is off target for a library built for alpha chains, so its abundance means little. The CDR3 DNA follows: TGTGCCATCAGGGGACAGGGTGGAGATACGCAGTATTTT. Translation gives CAIRGQGGDTQYF. V and J are TRBV10-3 and TRBJ2-3; 9 bases are a match to TRBD1. Germline assignment: CDR1 ENHRY and CDR2 SYGVKD. The V segment lost 6 bases and the J segment 5 bases; nucleotides outside the gene matches: 3. CDR3 length: 13 amino acids.

Many counts were recorded for this clonotype. The library was built for alpha chains, so this beta chain is an off-target read and its size means little. This sequence joins TRBV7-2 and TRBJ2-2; D assignment may be TRBD1 or TRBD2 (5 bases each). Germline CDR1 SGHTA, CDR2 FQGNSA. V lost 2 bases and J lost 1, with 14 bases in between. CDR3 length: 17 amino acids. The CDR3 reads CASSLRGRNLNTGELFF. Here the CDR3 DNA reads TGTGCCAGCAGCTTACGGGGACGGAACCTGAACACCGGGGAGCTGTTTTTT.